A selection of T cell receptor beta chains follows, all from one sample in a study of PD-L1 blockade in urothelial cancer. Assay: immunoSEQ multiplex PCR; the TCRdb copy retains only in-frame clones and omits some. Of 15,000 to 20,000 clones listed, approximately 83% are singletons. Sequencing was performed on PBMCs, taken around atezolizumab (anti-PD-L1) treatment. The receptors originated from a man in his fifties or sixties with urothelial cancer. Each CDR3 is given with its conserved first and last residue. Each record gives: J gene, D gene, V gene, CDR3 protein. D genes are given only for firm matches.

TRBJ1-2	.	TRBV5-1	CASAPFGFGGYTF
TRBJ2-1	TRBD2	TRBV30	CAWSGLADQQFF
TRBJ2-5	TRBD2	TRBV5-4	CASSLDGGGYQETQYF
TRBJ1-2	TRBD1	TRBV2	CASSEQGARGYTF
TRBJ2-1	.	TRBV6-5	CASSYSRGGQNNEQFF
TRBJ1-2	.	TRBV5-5	CASSLEGLAYGYTF
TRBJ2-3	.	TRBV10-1	CASSEGPSDTQYF
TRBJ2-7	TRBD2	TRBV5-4	CASSGGLAGGQQYF
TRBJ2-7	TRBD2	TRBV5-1	CASSSGTSTTNEQYF
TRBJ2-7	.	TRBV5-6	CASASSSREQYF
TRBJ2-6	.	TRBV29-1	CSVQNSGANVLTF
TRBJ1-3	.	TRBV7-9	CASSLGDSRNTIYF
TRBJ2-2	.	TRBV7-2	CASSLFASDLNTGELFF
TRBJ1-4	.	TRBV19	CASSTASGLTNEKLFF
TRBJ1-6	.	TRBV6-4	CASSDEGGRVSPLHF
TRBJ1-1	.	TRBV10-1	CASSPHRDHTEAFF
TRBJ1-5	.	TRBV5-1	CASSRGRDQPQHF
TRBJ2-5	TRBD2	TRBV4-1	CASSQDVGLAGGQETQYF
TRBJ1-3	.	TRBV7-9	CASSLPRGSGNTIYF
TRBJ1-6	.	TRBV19	CASSIYGEVYNSPLHF
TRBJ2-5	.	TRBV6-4	CASSPTAQETQYF
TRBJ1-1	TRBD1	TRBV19	CASTSQGAIKNTEAFF
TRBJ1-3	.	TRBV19	CASSEGALSGTIYF
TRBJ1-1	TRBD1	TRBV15	CATSPGTGGLTEAFF
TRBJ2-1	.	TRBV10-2	CASSLRRAPEQFF
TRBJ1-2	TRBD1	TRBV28	CASSSPKPGTGDGYTF
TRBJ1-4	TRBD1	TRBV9	CASSTTGVNEKLFF
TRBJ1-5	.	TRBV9	CASSRSPSQPQHF
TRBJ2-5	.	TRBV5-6	CASSLELTQETQYF
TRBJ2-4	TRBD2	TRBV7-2	CASSLRVLAGGQAKNIQYF
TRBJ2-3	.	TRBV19	CASSLSRSDTQYF
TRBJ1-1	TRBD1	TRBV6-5	CASTPDRGNTEAFF
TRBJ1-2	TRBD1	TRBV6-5	CASGTDRGRGYTF
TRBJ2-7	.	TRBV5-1	CASSWGRPSYEQYF
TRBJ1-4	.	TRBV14	CASSRQGLEKLFF
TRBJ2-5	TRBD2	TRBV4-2	CASSQGTSGRQETQYF
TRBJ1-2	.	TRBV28	CASSFRGSYGYTF
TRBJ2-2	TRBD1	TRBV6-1	CASSLGQGNTGELFF
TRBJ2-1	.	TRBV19	CASSILPNEQFF
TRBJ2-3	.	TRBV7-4	CASSLREYGGCTDTQYF
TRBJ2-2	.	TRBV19	CASTTYTGELFF
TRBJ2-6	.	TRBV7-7	CASSAARGVSGANVLTF
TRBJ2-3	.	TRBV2	CASSLLGGTDTQYF
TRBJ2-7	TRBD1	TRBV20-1	CSAKGGGEQYF
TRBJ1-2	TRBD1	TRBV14	CASSQAGTENYGYTF
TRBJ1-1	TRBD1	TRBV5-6	CASSLGMGQESNTEAFF
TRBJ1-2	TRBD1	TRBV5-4	CASSMPGTDGYTF
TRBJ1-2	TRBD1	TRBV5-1	CASSPVVLKGAVGYTF
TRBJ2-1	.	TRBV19	CASSRGPYSSYNEQFF